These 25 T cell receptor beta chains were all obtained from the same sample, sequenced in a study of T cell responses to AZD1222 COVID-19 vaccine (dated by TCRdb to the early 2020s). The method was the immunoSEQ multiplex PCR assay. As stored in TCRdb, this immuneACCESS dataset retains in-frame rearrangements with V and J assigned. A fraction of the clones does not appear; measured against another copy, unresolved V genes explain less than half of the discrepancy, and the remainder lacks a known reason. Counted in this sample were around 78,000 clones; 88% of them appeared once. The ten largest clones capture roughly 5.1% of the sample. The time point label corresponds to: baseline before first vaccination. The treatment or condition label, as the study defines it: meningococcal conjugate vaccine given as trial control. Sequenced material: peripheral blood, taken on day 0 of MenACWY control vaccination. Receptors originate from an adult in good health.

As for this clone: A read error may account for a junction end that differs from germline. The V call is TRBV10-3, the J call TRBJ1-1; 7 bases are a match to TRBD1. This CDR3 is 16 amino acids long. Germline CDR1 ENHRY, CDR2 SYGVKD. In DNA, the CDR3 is TGTGCCATCAGTGACGGTTTGACAGGGATGAACGCTGAAGCTTTCTTT. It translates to CAISDGLTGMNAEAFF.

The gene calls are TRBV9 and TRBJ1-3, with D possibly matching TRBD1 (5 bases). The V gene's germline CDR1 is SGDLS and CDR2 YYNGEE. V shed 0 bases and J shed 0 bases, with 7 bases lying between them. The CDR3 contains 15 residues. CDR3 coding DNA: TGTGCCAGCAGCGTAGAGGGGACCTCTGGAAACACCATATATTTT. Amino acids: CASSVEGTSGNTIYF.

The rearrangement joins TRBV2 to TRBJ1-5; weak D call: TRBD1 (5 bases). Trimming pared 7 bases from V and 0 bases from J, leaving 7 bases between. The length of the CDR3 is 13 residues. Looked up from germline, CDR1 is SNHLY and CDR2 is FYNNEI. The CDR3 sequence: CASMGDSNQPQHF. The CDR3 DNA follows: TGTGCCAGCATGGGGGATAGCAATCAGCCCCAGCATTTT.

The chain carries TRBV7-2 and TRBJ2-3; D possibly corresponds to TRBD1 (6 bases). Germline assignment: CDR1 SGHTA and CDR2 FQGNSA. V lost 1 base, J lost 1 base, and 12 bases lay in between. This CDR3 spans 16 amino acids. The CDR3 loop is CASSLVSSGGTDTQYF. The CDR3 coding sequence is TGTGCCAGCAGCTTAGTTTCGTCAGGGGGCACAGATACGCAGTATTTT.

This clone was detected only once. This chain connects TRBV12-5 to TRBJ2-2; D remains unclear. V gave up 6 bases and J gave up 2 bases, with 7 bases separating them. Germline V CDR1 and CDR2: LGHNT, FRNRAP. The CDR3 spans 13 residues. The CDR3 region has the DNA TGTGCTAGTGGAATCCCCAACACCGGGGAGCTGTTTTTT. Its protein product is CASGIPNTGELFF.

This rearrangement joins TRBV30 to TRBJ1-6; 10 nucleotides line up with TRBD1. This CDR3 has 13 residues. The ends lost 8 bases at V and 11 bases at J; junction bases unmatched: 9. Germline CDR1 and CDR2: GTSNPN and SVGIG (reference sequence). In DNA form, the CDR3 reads TGTGCCCAATCCGGACAGGGGGAGACACCCCTCCACTTT. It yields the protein CAQSGQGETPLHF.

The CDR3 sequence is CAWSGILFAGNTIYF. CDR3 coding DNA: TGTGCCTGGAGTGGGATTCTCTTCGCGGGAAACACCATATATTTT. This chain uses TRBV30 with TRBJ1-3, with D unresolved. The CDR3 is 15 amino acids. Germline assignment: CDR1 GTSNPN and CDR2 SVGIG (reference sequence). The V gene lost 1 base and the J gene lost 4 bases, with 14 bases spanning the gap.

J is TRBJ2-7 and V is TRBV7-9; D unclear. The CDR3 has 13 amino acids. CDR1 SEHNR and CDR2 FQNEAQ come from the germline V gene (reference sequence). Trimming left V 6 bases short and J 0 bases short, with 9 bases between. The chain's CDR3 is CASSPELSYEQYF. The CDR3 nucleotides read TGTGCCAGCAGTCCAGAACTCTCCTACGAGCAGTACTTC.

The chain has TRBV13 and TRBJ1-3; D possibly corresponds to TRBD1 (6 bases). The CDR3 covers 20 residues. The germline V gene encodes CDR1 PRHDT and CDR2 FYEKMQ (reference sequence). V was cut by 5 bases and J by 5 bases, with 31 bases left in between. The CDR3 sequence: CASSPKYGDRGVNRRNTIYF. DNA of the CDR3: TGTGCCAGCAGCCCGAAATACGGGGATAGGGGGGTAAATCGAAGAAACACCATATATTTT.

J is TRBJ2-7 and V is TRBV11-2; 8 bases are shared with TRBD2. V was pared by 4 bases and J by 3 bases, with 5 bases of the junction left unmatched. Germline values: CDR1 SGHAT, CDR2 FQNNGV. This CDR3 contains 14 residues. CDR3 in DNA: TGTGCCAGCAGCTCGGGAGGGGGAAGCTACGAGCAGTACTTC. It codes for CASSSGGGSYEQYF.

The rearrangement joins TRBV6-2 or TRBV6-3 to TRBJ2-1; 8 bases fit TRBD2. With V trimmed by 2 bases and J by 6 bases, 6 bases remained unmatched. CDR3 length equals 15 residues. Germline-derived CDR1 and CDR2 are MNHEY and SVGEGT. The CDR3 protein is CASSYRRGVINEQFF. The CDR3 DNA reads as TGTGCCAGCAGTTACAGGCGGGGGGTAATCAATGAGCAGTTCTTC.

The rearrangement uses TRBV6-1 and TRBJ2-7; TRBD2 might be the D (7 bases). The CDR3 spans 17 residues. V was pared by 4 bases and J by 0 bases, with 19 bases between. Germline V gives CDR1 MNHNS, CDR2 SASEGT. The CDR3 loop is CASSARGAGALSYEQYF. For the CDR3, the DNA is TGTGCCAGCAGTGCCCGGGGCGCGGGGGCCCTCTCCTACGAGCAGTACTTC.

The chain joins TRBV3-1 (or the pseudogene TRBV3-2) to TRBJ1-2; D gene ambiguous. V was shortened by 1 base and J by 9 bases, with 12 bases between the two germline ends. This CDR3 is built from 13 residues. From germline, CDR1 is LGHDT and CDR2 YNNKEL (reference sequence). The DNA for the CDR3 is TGTGCCAGCAGCCAAGTCCCTGCCTTGCGCTACACCTTC. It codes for CASSQVPALRYTF.

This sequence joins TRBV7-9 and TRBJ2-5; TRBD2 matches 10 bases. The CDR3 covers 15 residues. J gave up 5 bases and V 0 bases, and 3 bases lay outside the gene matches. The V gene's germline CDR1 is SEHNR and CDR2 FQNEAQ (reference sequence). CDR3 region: CASSLAAGGPETQYF. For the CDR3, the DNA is TGTGCCAGCAGCTTAGCAGCGGGGGGGCCGGAGACCCAGTACTTC.

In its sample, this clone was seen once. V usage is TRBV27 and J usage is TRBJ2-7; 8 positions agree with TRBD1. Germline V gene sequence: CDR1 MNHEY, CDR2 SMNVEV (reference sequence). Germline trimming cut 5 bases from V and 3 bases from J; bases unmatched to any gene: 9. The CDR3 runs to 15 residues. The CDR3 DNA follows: TGTGCCAGCAGTCCCAGACAGGGGACGTTCTACGAGCAGTACTTC. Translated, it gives CASSPRQGTFYEQYF.

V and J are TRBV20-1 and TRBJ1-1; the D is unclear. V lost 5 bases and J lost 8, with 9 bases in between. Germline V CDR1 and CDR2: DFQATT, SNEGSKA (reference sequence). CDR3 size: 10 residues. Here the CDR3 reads CSAVRKEAFF. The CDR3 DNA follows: TGCAGTGCTGTCCGGAAGGAAGCTTTCTTT.

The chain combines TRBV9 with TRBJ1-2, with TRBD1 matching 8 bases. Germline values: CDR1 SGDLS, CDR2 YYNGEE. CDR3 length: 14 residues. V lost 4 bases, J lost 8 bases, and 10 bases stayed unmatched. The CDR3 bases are TGTGCCAGCAGCCCTGGACAGGGCGGGAGCGGCTACACCTTC. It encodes CASSPGQGGSGYTF. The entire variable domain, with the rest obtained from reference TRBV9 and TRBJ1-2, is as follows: DSGVTQTPKHLITATGQRVTLRCSPRSGDLSVYWYQQSLDQGLQFLIQYYNGEERAKGNILERFSAQQFPDLHSELNLSSLELGDSALYFCASSPGQGGSGYTFGSGTRLTVV.

CDR3 sequence (DNA): TGTGCCAGCAGCGTCGGGGACACACCCTTAATCAACACCATATATTTT. Its translation is CASSVGDTPLINTIYF. The rearrangement uses TRBV9 and TRBJ1-3, with a tentative D call TRBD1 (6 bases). Germline CDR1 and CDR2: SGDLS and YYNGEE. There are 16 residues in the CDR3. V was clipped by 2 bases and J by 7 bases, with 19 bases between them.

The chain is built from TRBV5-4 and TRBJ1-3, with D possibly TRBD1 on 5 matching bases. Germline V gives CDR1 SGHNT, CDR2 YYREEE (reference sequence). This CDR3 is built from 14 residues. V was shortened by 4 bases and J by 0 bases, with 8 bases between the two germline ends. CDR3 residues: CASSRDPSGNTIYF. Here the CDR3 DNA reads TGTGCCAGCAGCAGGGACCCCTCTGGAAACACCATATATTTT.

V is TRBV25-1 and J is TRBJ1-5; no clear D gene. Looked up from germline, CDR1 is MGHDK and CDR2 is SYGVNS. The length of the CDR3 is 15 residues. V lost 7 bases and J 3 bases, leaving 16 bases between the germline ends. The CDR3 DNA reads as TGTGCCAGCACCCAGGATGTCCGGGACAATCAGCCCCAGCATTTT. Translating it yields CASTQDVRDNQPQHF. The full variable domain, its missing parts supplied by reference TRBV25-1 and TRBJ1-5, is EADIYQTPRYLVIGTGKKITLECSQTMGHDKMYWYQQDPGMELHLIHYSYGVNSTEKGDLSSESTVSRIRTEHFPLTLESARPSHTSQYLCASTQDVRDNQPQHFGDGTRLSIL.

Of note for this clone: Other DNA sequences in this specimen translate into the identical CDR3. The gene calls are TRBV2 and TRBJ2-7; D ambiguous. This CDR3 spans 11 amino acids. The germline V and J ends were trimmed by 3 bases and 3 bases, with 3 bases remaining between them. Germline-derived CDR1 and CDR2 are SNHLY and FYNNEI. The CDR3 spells CASSDSYEQYF. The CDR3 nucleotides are TGTGCCAGCAGTGACAGCTACGAGCAGTACTTC.

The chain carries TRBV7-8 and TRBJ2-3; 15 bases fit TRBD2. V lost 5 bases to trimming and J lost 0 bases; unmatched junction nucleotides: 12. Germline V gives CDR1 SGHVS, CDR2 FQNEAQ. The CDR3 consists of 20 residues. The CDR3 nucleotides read TGTGCCAGCAGCCATATTTTGGGACTAGCGGGGGGCTCTAGCACAGATACGCAGTATTTT. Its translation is CASSHILGLAGGSSTDTQYF.

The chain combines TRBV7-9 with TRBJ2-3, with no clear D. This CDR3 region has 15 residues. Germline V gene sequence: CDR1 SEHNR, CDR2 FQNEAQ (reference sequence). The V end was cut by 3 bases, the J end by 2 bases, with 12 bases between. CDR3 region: CASSFGPSDTDTQYF. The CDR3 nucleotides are TGTGCCAGCAGCTTCGGGCCGTCGGACACAGATACGCAGTATTTT. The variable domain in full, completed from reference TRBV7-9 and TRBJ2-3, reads DTGVSQNPRHKITKRGQNVTFRCDPISEHNRLYWYRQTLGQGPEFLTYFQNEAQLEKSRLLSDRFSAERPKGSFSTLEIQRTEQGDSAMYLCASSFGPSDTDTQYFGPGTRLTVL.

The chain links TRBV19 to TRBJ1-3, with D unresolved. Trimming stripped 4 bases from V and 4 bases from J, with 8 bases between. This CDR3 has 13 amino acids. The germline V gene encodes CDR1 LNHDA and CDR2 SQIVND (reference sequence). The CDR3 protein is CASSSTRGNTIYF. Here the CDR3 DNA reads TGTGCCAGTAGTAGTACGCGAGGAAACACCATATATTTT.

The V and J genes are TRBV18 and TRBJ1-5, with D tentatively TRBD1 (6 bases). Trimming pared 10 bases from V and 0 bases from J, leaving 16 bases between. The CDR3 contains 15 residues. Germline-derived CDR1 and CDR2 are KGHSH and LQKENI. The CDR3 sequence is CATAGAGLSNQPQHF. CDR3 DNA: TGTGCCACCGCGGGGGCAGGACTTAGCAATCAGCCCCAGCATTTT.